This is a list of T cell receptor beta chains from one sample in a study of T cell responses to AZD1222 COVID-19 vaccine. The data were produced by immunoSEQ multiplex PCR, yet TCRdb's version contains in-frame clones alone and is incomplete. The repertoire holds about 190,000 clones, with roughly 88% as singletons. Sequenced here: peripheral blood, sampled on day 0 of AZD1222 vaccination. The receptors derive from an adult in good health. The CDR3 runs from the conserved cysteine through the conserved F or W. A D gene is named only where the DNA matches it firmly. Size is omitted from some rows. Given values are once, few, many or a class for expanded clones.

>few|.|TRBJ1-2|14|TRBV28
TGTGCCAGCAGTTCCACCCAATCGGCCTATGGCTACACCTTC
CASSSTQSAYGYTF
>.|.|TRBJ2-2|15|TRBV5-1
TGCGCCAGCAGCTTGAGCGTAGGGAGCACCGGGGAGCTGTTTTTT
CASSLSVGSTGELFF
>.|.|TRBJ1-1|16|TRBV10-3
TGTGCCATCAGTGAGTCGACGGGGGCGCGTCTGACTGAAGCTTTCTTT
CAISESTGARLTEAFF
>.|.|TRBJ1-2|18|TRBV28
TGTGCCAGCAGTTTAAGTTCTCTGGGAGGATTCAAGCTTTATGGCTACACCTTC
CASSLSSLGGFKLYGYTF
>.|TRBD1|TRBJ2-1|14|TRBV5-4
TGTGCCAGCAGCTTAACAGGGGGCGACAATGAGCAGTTCTTC
CASSLTGGDNEQFF
>.|.|TRBJ1-1|13|TRBV7-2
TGTGCCAGCAGCTTAGGGTGGGTCAGGGAAGCTTTCTTT
CASSLGWVREAFF
>few|TRBD1|TRBJ2-2|15|TRBV5-4
TGTGCCAGCAGCTTAGGACAGGGTGGCACCGGGGAGCTGTTTTTT
CASSLGQGGTGELFF
>.|TRBD2|TRBJ2-3|15|TRBV28
TGTGCCAGCACGAGTAGCGGGATTGGCTCAGATACGCAGTATTTT
CASTSSGIGSDTQYF
>.|.|TRBJ1-5|14|TRBV27
TGTGCCAGCAGTTTCGGAGACACCAATCAGCCCCAGCATTTT
CASSFGDTNQPQHF
>.|.|TRBJ1-4|16|TRBV4-3
TGCGCCAGCAGCCAAGTTTATCGGGGGACTAATGAAAAACTGTTTTTT
CASSQVYRGTNEKLFF
>.|.|TRBJ1-1|15|TRBV10-3
TGTGCCATCAGTGAGGGCCGGGATAGGAACACTGAAGCTTTCTTT
CAISEGRDRNTEAFF
>.|.|TRBJ2-5|14|TRBV5-1
TGCGCCAGCAGCGGGGAGGACACACGGGAGACCCAGTACTTC
CASSGEDTRETQYF
>.|TRBD1|TRBJ2-7|15|TRBV18
TGTGCCAGCTCACCCTATAGGGACAGGGGCTACGAGCAGTACTTC
CASSPYRDRGYEQYF
>once|TRBD2|TRBJ2-1|16|TRBV7-9
TGTGCCAGCAGCCGGACCGCAGCGGGAGGCTCCAATGAGCAGTTCTTC
CASSRTAAGGSNEQFF
>.|.|TRBJ2-1|14|TRBV7-7
TGTGCCAGCAGCTTAGCCCCGTTCGGGAATGAGCAGTTCTTC
CASSLAPFGNEQFF
>.|.|TRBJ1-2|13|TRBV20-1
TGCAGTGCTAGTGGTAGGCCTAACTATGGCTACACCTTC
CSASGRPNYGYTF
>once|TRBD1|TRBJ1-6|15|TRBV27
TGTGCCCCCGGGACAGGGGTGACCTATAATTCACCCCTCCACTTT
CAPGTGVTYNSPLHF
>once|TRBD1|TRBJ1-5|15|TRBV5-5
TGTGCCAGCAGCAGTGGACAGGGGGTTGATCAGCCCCAGCATTTT
CASSSGQGVDQPQHF
>.|.|TRBJ1-2|14|TRBV5-1
TGCGCCAGCAGCCCCAGCGGGGGAAACTATGGCTACACCTTC
CASSPSGGNYGYTF
>.|.|TRBJ2-1|13|TRBV7-9
TGTGCCACAGTGGGGCAACTGATCAATGAGCAGTTCTTC
CATVGQLINEQFF
>.|.|TRBJ1-6|14|TRBV10-2
TGCGCCAGCAGTGATAACAGAAATAATTCACCCCTCCACTTT
CASSDNRNNSPLHF
>.|TRBD2|TRBJ2-3|16|TRBV9
TGTGCCAGCAGCGCAGGCGGGGGGGCCAAGACAGATACGCAGTATTTT
CASSAGGGAKTDTQYF
>.|.|TRBJ1-1|16|TRBV4-2
TGTGCCAGCAGCCAAGGGGATGACAGAGTGAACACTGAAGCTTTCTTT
CASSQGDDRVNTEAFF
>.|.|TRBJ1-5|19|TRBV19
TGTGCCAGTAGGCCCTGGGGGGATACACCGCTGGATTTCAATCAGCCCCAGCATTTT
CASRPWGDTPLDFNQPQHF
>once|.|TRBJ1-2|14|TRBV7-9
TGTGCCAGTACTCCGGCGGGGGCTCTGCATGGCTACACCTTC
CASTPAGALHGYTF
>.|.|TRBJ1-2|15|TRBV27
TGTGCCAGCAGTTTAAGCCCGGGACCGAACTATGGCTACACCTTC
CASSLSPGPNYGYTF
>.|.|TRBJ1-5|17|TRBV7-9
TGTGCCAGCAGCCATCCCCAGGGTGGGGGTTACAATCAGCCCCAGCATTTT
CASSHPQGGGYNQPQHF
>.|.|TRBJ2-1|21|TRBV12-2
TGTGCAAGTCGCTTAGCGGCGGGGACTAGCGGGCCCGAAACCTCCTACAATGAGCAGTTCTTC
CASRLAAGTSGPETSYNEQFF
>.|.|TRBJ2-7|14|TRBV15
TGTGCCACCAGCAGAGTGACCAATCCGTACGAGCAGTACTTC
CATSRVTNPYEQYF
>.|.|TRBJ2-7|13|TRBV18
TGTGCCAGCTCACGCCGGGACGACTACGAGCAGTACTTC
CASSRRDDYEQYF
>.|.|TRBJ1-2|14|TRBV5-4
TGTGCCAGCAGCTTGGCACAGGTTAACTATGGCTACACCTTC
CASSLAQVNYGYTF
>.|.|TRBJ1-6|13|TRBV7-2
TGTGCCAGTTGTGGGGGGGGCTGGCTACCCCTCCACTTT
CASCGGGWLPLHF
>.|.|TRBJ2-7|14|TRBV5-8
TGTGCCAGCAGCTTGGTGGGGCCAGGCGGCGAGCAGTACTTC
CASSLVGPGGEQYF
>.|TRBD2|TRBJ2-2|15|TRBV6-5
TGTGCCAGCAGCGCGGGAGAATCGAACACCGGGGAGCTGTTTTTT
CASSAGESNTGELFF
>.|TRBD2|TRBJ2-1|14|TRBV10-3
TGTGCCACAAAGCGGGAGGGCCAGGTGGATGAGCAGTTCTTC
CATKREGQVDEQFF
>.|TRBD1|TRBJ2-7|20|TRBV13
TGTGCCAGCAGCCCAAGCCCGGGACAGGGGCGAGAGAGGGGGACCTACGAGCAGTACTTC
CASSPSPGQGRERGTYEQYF
>once|.|TRBJ2-3|12|TRBV12-3/TRBV12-4
TGTGCCAGCAGTCCGGATAGAGATACGCAGTATTTT
CASSPDRDTQYF
>.|.|TRBJ1-5|15|TRBV7-2
TGTGCCAGCAGCCGTGACTCAGGGGTTTATCAGCCCCAGCATTTT
CASSRDSGVYQPQHF
>.|TRBD1|TRBJ1-1|14|TRBV5-1
TGCGCCAGCAGCCCGGGACAGGGGGACACTGAAGCTTTCTTT
CASSPGQGDTEAFF
>.|.|TRBJ2-5|16|TRBV7-8
TGTGCCAGCAGCTTAGGTCGGGCGCCACCCGGAGAGACCCAGTACTTC
CASSLGRAPPGETQYF
>.|.|TRBJ2-3|14|TRBV6-5
TGTGCCAGCAGATCAGGGGGGAGCACAGATACGCAGTATTTT
CASRSGGSTDTQYF
>.|.|TRBJ1-5|18|TRBV28
TGTGCCAGCAGCGGGACCCCGGAGCTCCTTCGGGGCAATCAGCCCCAGCATTTT
CASSGTPELLRGNQPQHF
>few|.|TRBJ2-6|17|TRBV7-2
TGTGCCAGCAGCTGGACGAAGGCCGGATCTGGGGCCAACGTCCTGACTTTC
CASSWTKAGSGANVLTF
>once|.|TRBJ2-1|15|TRBV18
TGTGCCAGCTCACCATTGGGACACGGGACCAATGAGCAGTTCTTC
CASSPLGHGTNEQFF
>.|TRBD1|TRBJ1-4|16|TRBV5-1
TGCGCCAGCAGCTTGGGGGACAGGGACCCGAATGAAAAACTGTTTTTT
CASSLGDRDPNEKLFF
>.|.|TRBJ1-5|17|TRBV19
TGTGCCAGTAGTCACGCTCCGACAGTGAATAGCAATCAGCCCCAGCATTTT
CASSHAPTVNSNQPQHF
>.|.|TRBJ1-2|12|TRBV27
TGTGCCAGCAGTTCCTGGGCGGGTGGCTACACCTTC
CASSSWAGGYTF
>.|.|TRBJ1-2|15|TRBV3-1/TRBV3-2
TGTGCCAGCAGCCAAGATCCCCCGACAGGCCCCGGCTACACCTTC
CASSQDPPTGPGYTF
>.|TRBD2|TRBJ2-2|22|TRBV9
TGTGCCAGCAGCGTAGTGGGGTGGGAGCGGGGGGCCGCCCGTGTCCCCACCGGGGAGCTGTTTTTT
CASSVVGWERGAARVPTGELFF
>.|.|TRBJ1-4|15|TRBV2
TGTGCCAGCAGTGAAGACAGGGTCGGGCGTGAAAAACTGTTTTTT
CASSEDRVGREKLFF
>.|.|TRBJ2-7|14|TRBV5-4
TGTGCCAGCAGCTTCCGGGACACTACCTACGAGCAGTACTTC
CASSFRDTTYEQYF
>few|.|TRBJ1-1|16|TRBV18
TGTGCCAGCTCACCACAATCGTCCAGGGGAAACACTGAAGCTTTCTTT
CASSPQSSRGNTEAFF
>once|.|TRBJ2-1|16|TRBV2
TGTGCCAGCAGACCCGGCTCCGGGGGAAGGTACAATGAGCAGTTCTTC
CASRPGSGGRYNEQFF
>once|TRBD1|TRBJ1-4|15|TRBV6-5
TGTGCCAGCAGGCGGGGACAGGGATGGAGGGAAAAACTGTTTTTT
CASRRGQGWREKLFF
>.|TRBD1|TRBJ2-3|14|TRBV5-1
TGCGCCAGCAGCTTTGGGACAGGGGGGGATACGCAGTATTTT
CASSFGTGGDTQYF